This TCR beta chain comes out of a study of cytomegalovirus exposure and HLA in healthy donors. PCR was performed using 60 Vbeta and 13 Jbeta primers. Original analysis: Unique TCR beta chains numbered approximately 80 million in a later analysis, with around 10 million shared. Using immunoSEQ multiplex PCR, the repertoire was profiled, and TCRdb retains in-frame clones only, with some absent. That table furnishes V, J and clone size, whereas the DNA furnished D and trimming. The table lists approximately 170,000 clones, 75% to 90% of them singletons. This CDR3 region has 18 residues. CDR1 LGHNA and CDR2 YSLEER come from the germline V gene. The trim removed 4 bases at V and 3 bases at J, leaving 13 bases unmatched.

Sequenced sample: PBMCs. This TCR derives from a human donor in good health. The V gene is TRBV4-3, the J gene TRBJ2-5, with 11 bases matching TRBD2. The CDR3 is CASSPYPTSGAPEETQYF. The CDR3 nucleotides are TGCGCCAGCAGCCCGTATCCGACTAGCGGGGCCCCAGAAGAGACCCAGTACTTC.